Shown below are 14 T cell receptor beta chains from a single sample sequenced in a study of blood T cell repertoires in COVID-19. Sequenced by immunoSEQ multiplex PCR; TCRdb stores in-frame clones only, minus some. The sample records over 150,000 clones, under 85% being singletons. Material for sequencing was peripheral blood. These receptors were obtained from a man at least 80 years old with COVID-19, enrolled during active disease.

V is TRBV24-1 and J is TRBJ2-7, with 7 bases identical to TRBD2. Germline V lookup: CDR1 KGHDR, CDR2 SFDVKD. The CDR3 length is 17 residues. Trimming removed 4 bases from V and 3 bases from J; junction bases left unmatched: 14. CDR3 coding DNA: TGTGCCACCAGTGAGACTCCCGGGCGGGGGTTTAACTACGAGCAGTACTTC. It encodes CATSETPGRGFNYEQYF.

The rearrangement joins TRBV7-3 to TRBJ2-1, with 7 bases fitting TRBD1. After removal of 2 bases from V and 3 bases from J, the junction contained 7 bases not matched to a gene. Per germline, CDR1 SGHTA and CDR2 FQGTGA. The CDR3 runs to 16 residues. CDR3 in amino acids: CASSLFLTGFYNEQFF. The CDR3, as DNA: TGTGCCAGCAGCTTATTCCTGACAGGGTTCTACAATGAGCAGTTCTTC.

V is TRBV18 and J is TRBJ2-2; maybe TRBD1 (5 bases). Trimming left V 1 base short and J 2 bases short, with 11 bases between. The CDR3 extends over 16 amino acids. Germline lookup yields CDR1 KGHSH and CDR2 LQKENI. CDR3 DNA sequence: TGTGCCAGCTCACCACAATCAGGGCTTAACACCGGGGAGCTGTTTTTT. Its protein is CASSPQSGLNTGELFF.

The chain recombines TRBV25-1 with TRBJ2-2; TRBD1 agrees at 7 bases. Unmatched junction bases numbered 9, after V lost 1 base and J lost 4 bases. The CDR3 has 17 amino acids. Germline CDR1 reads MGHDK; CDR2 reads SYGVNS. The CDR3 sequence is CASSESWTGRGTGELFF. CDR3 bases: TGTGCCAGCAGTGAATCCTGGACAGGTCGGGGCACCGGGGAGCTGTTTTTT.

In its sample, this clone was seen once. The chain combines TRBV12-3 or TRBV12-4 with TRBJ1-1; 8 bases match TRBD1. The V gene end was trimmed by 6 bases and the J gene end by 6 bases; junction bases not matched to a gene: 6. The CDR3 totals 13 residues. The DNA of the CDR3 is TGTGCCAGCAGATATGACAGGGGAGCTGAAGCTTTCTTT. It specifies CASRYDRGAEAFF.

The chain joins TRBV6-1 to TRBJ1-2, with unresolved D. V lost 2 bases and J 5 bases, leaving 6 bases between the germline ends. This CDR3 region has 12 residues. Germline assignment: CDR1 MNHNS and CDR2 SASEGT. The CDR3 protein is CASSEQDYGYTF. CDR3 coding DNA: TGTGCCAGCAGTGAACAGGATTATGGCTACACCTTC.

The chain is built from TRBV4-1 and TRBJ1-2; the D is unclear. This CDR3 is built from 15 residues. The V gene's germline CDR1 is MGHRA and CDR2 YSYEKL. The V and J ends lost 1 base and 4 bases respectively, with 13 bases between them. As DNA, the CDR3 is TGCGCCAGCAGCCAAGGACGGGTTGGCATCTATGGCTACACCTTC. This gives the protein CASSQGRVGIYGYTF.

The rearrangement links TRBV10-2 to TRBJ2-7; 7 positions match TRBD1. The J segment lost 0 bases and the V segment lost 5 bases, leaving 7 bases of the junction unmatched. The CDR3 runs 15 residues. Germline loops: CDR1 WSHSY, CDR2 SAAADI. The DNA for the CDR3 is TGCGCCAGCAGTAATGGACAGGCGTCCTCCTACGAGCAGTACTTC. It encodes CASSNGQASSYEQYF.

This rearrangement joins TRBV27 to TRBJ2-5; perhaps TRBD1 as D (6 bases). V lost 9 bases and J lost 0, with 20 bases in between. The germline V gene encodes CDR1 MNHEY and CDR2 SMNVEV (reference sequence). The CDR3 totals 16 residues. CDR3 nucleotide sequence: TGTGCCAGTTTGAAGACAGGCCGAGCCGACCAAGAGACCCAGTACTTC. Translating gives CASLKTGRADQETQYF.

The genes are TRBV5-1 and TRBJ2-3; 7 bases are a match to TRBD1. There are 13 residues in the CDR3. CDR1 SGHRS and CDR2 YFSETQ come from the germline V gene. CDR3 nucleotides: TGCGTTGTTGGGACAGCCGCCCCAGATACGCAGTATTTT. It encodes CVVGTAAPDTQYF.

This chain links TRBV7-9 with TRBJ1-6; D might be TRBD1 (5 bases). The CDR3 extends over 15 amino acids. The germline CDR1 and CDR2 sequences are SEHNR and FQNEAQ (reference sequence). The V gene lost 6 bases and the J gene lost 7 bases, with 16 bases spanning the gap. CDR3 DNA sequence: TGTGCCAGCAGTTCCTCGGGGAGGGACAATTCACCCCTCCACTTT. This translates into CASSSSGRDNSPLHF. Filled out from reference TRBV7-9 and TRBJ1-6, the complete variable domain reads DTGVSQNPRHKITKRGQNVTFRCDPISEHNRLYWYRQTLGQGPEFLTYFQNEAQLEKSRLLSDRFSAERPKGSFSTLEIQRTEQGDSAMYLCASSSSGRDNSPLHFGNGTRLTVT.

V gene TRBV6-5 combines with J gene TRBJ2-7; D possibly corresponds to TRBD2 (5 bases). Germline-derived CDR1 and CDR2 are MNHEY and SVGAGI. The V and J ends lost 6 bases and 6 bases respectively, with 18 bases between them. This CDR3 is 14 amino acids long. The CDR3 protein is CASSRGTPGFEQYF. CDR3 bases: TGTGCCAGCAGCCGGGGAACACCGGGGTTCGAGCAGTACTTC.

This chain joins TRBV6-5 and TRBJ1-2; 8 bases are a match to TRBD1. The trim removed 4 bases at V and 8 bases at J, leaving 6 bases unmatched. Germline values: CDR1 MNHEY, CDR2 SVGAGI. CDR3 size: 13 residues. This CDR3 is CASSLTGARGYTF. In nucleotides, the CDR3 is TGTGCCAGCAGTTTGACAGGGGCCCGGGGCTACACCTTC.

This sequence joins TRBV9 and TRBJ2-3; 9 positions match TRBD1. The length of the CDR3 is 14 residues. The V gene's germline CDR1 is SGDLS and CDR2 YYNGEE. V dropped 4 bases and J dropped 6; count of bases not matched to a gene: 6. Written as DNA, the CDR3 is TGTGCCAGCAGCATAACAGGGGGCCCGGATACGCAGTATTTT. Its translation is CASSITGGPDTQYF. The full variable domain, its missing parts supplied by reference TRBV9 and TRBJ2-3, is DSGVTQTPKHLITATGQRVTLRCSPRSGDLSVYWYQQSLDQGLQFLIQYYNGEERAKGNILERFSAQQFPDLHSELNLSSLELGDSALYFCASSITGGPDTQYFGPGTRLTVL.